This T cell receptor beta chain was sequenced for a study of STAT3 mutations in large granular lymphocyte leukemia. Across the study: Immunosuppressive therapy was given to more than half of T-LGLL patients. General study points: Clonal expansion was inferred from samples taken at other timepoints. Every T-LGLL patient had at least one immunodominant TCRbeta clonotype. Suggested: STAT3 mutation was not the ancestral event for these clonal expansions.

The germline V gene has CDR1 SGHTA and CDR2 FQGNSA. The CDR3 sequence is 15 residues long. V lost 5 bases to trimming and J lost 3 bases; unmatched junction nucleotides: 10. Each sample's TCRbeta library yielded on average roughly 42,000 productive templates. Repertoires were generated with immunoSEQ multiplex PCR, while TCRdb's copy carries only in-frame clones and drops some. The table has around 3,200 clones, approximately 87% seen once. Concerning this clone itself: The antigen remains undetermined.

What was sequenced was peripheral blood mononuclear cells. This receptor was obtained from a man in his forties with T-cell large granular lymphocyte leukemia. Some clones in this sample may be carry-over from other donors' samples. This rearrangement joins TRBV7-2 to TRBJ2-7; 7 bases line up with TRBD2. The CDR3 region has the DNA TGTGCCAGCAGCCGTCTTGCGGGGGTCGGCTACGAGCAGTACTTC. Its translation: CASSRLAGVGYEQYF.